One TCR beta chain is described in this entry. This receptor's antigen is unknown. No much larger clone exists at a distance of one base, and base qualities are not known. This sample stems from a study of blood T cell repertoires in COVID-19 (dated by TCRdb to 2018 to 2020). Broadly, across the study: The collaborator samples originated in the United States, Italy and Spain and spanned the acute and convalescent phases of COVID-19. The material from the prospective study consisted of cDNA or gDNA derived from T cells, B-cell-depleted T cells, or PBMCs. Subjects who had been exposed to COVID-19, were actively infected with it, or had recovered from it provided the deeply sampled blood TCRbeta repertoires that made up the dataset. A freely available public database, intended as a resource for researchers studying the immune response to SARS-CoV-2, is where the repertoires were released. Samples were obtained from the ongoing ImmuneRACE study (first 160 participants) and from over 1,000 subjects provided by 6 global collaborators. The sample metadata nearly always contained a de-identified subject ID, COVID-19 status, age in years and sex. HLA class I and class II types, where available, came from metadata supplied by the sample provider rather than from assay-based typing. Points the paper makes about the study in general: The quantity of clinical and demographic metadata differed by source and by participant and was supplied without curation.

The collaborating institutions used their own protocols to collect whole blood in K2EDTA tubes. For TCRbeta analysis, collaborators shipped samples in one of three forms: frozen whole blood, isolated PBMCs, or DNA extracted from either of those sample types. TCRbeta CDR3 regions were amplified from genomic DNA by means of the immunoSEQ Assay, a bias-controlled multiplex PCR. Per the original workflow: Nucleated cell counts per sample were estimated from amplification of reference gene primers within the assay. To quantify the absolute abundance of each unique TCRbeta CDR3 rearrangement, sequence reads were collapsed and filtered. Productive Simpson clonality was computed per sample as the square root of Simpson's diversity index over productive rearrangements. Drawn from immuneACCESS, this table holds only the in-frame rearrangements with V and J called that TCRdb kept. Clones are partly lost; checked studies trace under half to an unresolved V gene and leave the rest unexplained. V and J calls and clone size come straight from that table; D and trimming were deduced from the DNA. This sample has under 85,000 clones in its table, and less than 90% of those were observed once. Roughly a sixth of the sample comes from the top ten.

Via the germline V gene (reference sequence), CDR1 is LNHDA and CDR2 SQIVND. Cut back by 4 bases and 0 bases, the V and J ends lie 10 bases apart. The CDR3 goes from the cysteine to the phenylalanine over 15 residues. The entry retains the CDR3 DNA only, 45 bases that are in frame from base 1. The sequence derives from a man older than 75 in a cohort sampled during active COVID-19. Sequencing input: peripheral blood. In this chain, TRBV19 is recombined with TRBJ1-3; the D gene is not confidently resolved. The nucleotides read TGTGCCAGTAGTAAAGACACACCCTCTGGAAACACCATATATTTT. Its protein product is CASSKDTPSGNTIYF.